The TCR beta chain under discussion was sequenced for a study of response to subunit inactivated influenza vaccine. Study-level findings and limits: With each seasonal influenza vaccination, the authors suggested, few new T cells are recruited.

After removal of 3 bases from V and 15 bases from J, the junction contained 11 bases not matched to a gene. From germline, CDR1 is SGHKS and CDR2 YYEKEE (reference sequence). The CDR3 runs to 13 residues. In the case of this clonotype: The antigen remains unidentified.

From the RT-PCR reads, TCRdb called clonotypes with MiXCR, one entry per CDR3 protein. The top ten clones hold 11% of a sample with under 850,000 distinct CDR3 sequences, 18% of them seen once. Sequencing was performed on PBMCs from blood, taken about 5 days after vaccination. The gene calls are TRBV5-5 and TRBJ2-1; 8 bases align to TRBD1. The origin of this receptor is a man aged 50-60 years who received an inactivated influenza vaccine. CDR3 sequence reads: CASSSTGTGGMFF. The CDR3 nucleotides are TGTGCCAGCAGCTCTACCGGGACAGGAGGTATGTTCTTC.